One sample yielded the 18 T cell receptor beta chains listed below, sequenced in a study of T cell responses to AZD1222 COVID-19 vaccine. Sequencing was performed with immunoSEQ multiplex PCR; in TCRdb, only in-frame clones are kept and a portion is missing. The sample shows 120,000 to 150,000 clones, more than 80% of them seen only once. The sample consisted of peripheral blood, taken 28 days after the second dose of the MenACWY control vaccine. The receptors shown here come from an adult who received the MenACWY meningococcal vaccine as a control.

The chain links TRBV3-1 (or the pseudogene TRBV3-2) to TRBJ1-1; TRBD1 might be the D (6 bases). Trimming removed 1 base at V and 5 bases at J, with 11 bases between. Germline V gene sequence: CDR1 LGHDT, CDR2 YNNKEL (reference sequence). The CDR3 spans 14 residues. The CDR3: CASSQVRGATEAFF. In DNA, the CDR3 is TGTGCCAGCAGCCAAGTACGGGGGGCAACTGAAGCTTTCTTT.

Written as DNA, the CDR3 is TGTGCCAGCTCACCCCGAGAGGGTTCCAGCTATGGCTACACCTTC. Translation: CASSPREGSSYGYTF. V is TRBV18 and J is TRBJ1-2; D is unclear. The V end was cut by 3 bases, the J end by 4 bases, with 15 bases between. This CDR3 spans 15 amino acids. From germline, CDR1 is KGHSH and CDR2 LQKENI.

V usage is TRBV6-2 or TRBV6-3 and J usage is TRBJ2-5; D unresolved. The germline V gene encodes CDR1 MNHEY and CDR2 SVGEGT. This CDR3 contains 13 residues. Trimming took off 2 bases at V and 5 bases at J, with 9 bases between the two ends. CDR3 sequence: CASSYREMETQYF. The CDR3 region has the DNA TGTGCCAGCAGTTACAGGGAAATGGAGACCCAGTACTTC.

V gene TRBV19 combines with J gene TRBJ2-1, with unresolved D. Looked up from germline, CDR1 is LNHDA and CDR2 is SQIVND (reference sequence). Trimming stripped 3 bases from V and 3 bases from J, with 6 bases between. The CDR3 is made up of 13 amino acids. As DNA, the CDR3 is TGTGCCAGTAGTATTAACAGCTACAATGAGCAGTTCTTC. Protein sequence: CASSINSYNEQFF.

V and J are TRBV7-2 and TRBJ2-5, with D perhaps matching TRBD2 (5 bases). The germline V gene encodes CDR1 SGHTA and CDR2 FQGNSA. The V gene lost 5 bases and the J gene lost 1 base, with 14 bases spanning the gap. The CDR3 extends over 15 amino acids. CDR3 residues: CASSIRWGVQETQYF. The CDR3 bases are TGTGCCAGCAGCATTAGGTGGGGAGTCCAAGAGACCCAGTACTTC.

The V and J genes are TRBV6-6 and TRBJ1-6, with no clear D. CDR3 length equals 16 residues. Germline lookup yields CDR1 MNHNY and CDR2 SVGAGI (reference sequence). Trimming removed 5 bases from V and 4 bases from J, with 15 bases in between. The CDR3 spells CASSHIQSIYNSPLHF. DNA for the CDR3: TGTGCCAGCAGTCACATACAATCGATTTATAATTCACCCCTCCACTTT.

The CDR3 is CASSVGQGPQETQYF. The CDR3 DNA reads as TGTGCCAGCAGTGTGGGGCAGGGGCCGCAAGAGACCCAGTACTTC. The V and J genes are TRBV6-1 and TRBJ2-5; weak D call: TRBD1 (6 bases). CDR3 length: 15 amino acids. The germline V gene has CDR1 MNHNS and CDR2 SASEGT. V dropped 4 bases and J dropped 2 bases, with 14 bases sitting between them.

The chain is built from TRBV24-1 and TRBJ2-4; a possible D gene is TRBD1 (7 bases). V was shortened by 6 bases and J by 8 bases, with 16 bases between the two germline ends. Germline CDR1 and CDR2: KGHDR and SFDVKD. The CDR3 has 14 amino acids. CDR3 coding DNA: TGTGCCACCAGTTCGTCAGGGGGGACGGACATTCAGTACTTC. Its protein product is CATSSSGGTDIQYF.

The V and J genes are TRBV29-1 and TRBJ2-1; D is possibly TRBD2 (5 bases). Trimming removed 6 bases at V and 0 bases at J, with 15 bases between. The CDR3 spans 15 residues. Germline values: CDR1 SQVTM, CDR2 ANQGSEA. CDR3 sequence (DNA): TGCAGCGTCGCTCCGGGGAGTAGCTCCTACAATGAGCAGTTCTTC. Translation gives CSVAPGSSSYNEQFF.

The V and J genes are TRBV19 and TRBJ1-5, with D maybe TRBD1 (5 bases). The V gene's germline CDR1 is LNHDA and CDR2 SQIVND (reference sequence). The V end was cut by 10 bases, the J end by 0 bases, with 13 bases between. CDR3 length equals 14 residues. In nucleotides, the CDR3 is TGTGCCATGTCCGCAGGGAATAGCAATCAGCCCCAGCATTTT. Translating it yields CAMSAGNSNQPQHF.

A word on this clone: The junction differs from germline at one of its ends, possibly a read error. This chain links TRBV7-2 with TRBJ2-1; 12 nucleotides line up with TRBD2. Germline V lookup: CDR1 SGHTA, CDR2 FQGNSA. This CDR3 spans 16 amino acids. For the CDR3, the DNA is TGTGCCAGCAGCCTAGCCCTAGCGGGAGGGCAAAATGAGCAGTTCTTC. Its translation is CASSLALAGGQNEQFF.

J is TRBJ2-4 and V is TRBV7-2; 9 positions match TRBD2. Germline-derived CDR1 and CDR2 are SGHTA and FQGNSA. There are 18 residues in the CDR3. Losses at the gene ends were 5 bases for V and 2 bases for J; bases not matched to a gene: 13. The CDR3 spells CASSRGVLAGGTKNIQYF. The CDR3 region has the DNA TGTGCCAGCAGCAGAGGGGTCCTGGCGGGAGGGACCAAAAACATTCAGTACTTC. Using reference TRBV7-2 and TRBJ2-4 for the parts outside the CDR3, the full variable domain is GAGVSQSPSNKVTEKGKDVELRCDPISGHTALYWYRQSLGQGLEFLIYFQGNSAPDKSGLPSDRFSAERTGGSVSTLTIQRTQQEDSAVYLCASSRGVLAGGTKNIQYFGAGTRLSVL.

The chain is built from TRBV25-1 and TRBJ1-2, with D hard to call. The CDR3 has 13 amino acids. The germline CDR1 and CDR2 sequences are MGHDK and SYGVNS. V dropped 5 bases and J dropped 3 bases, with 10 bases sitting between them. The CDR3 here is CASSRGWDYGYTF. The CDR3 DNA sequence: TGTGCCAGCAGTCGAGGGTGGGACTATGGCTACACCTTC.

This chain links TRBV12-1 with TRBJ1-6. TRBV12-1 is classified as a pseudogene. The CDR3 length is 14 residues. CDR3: CASSSKGGNSPLHF. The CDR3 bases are TGTGCCAGCAGCTCGAAGGGGGGTAATTCACCCCTCCACTTT.

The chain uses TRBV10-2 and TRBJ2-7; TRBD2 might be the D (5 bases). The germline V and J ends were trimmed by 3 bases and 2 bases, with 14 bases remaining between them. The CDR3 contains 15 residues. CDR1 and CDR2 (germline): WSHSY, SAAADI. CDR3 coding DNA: TGCGCCAGCAGTGACGTTGCCGGGGTCGCCTACGAGCAGTACTTC. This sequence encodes CASSDVAGVAYEQYF.

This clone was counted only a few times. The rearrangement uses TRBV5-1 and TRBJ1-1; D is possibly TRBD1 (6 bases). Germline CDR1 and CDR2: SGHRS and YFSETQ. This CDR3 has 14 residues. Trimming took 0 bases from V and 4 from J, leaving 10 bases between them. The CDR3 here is CASSLVGGTTEAFF. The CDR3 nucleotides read TGCGCCAGCAGCTTGGTAGGGGGGACCACTGAAGCTTTCTTT. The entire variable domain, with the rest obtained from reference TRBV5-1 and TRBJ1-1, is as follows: KAGVTQTPRYLIKTRGQQVTLSCSPISGHRSVSWYQQTPGQGLQFLFEYFSETQRNKGNFPGRFSGRQFSNSRSEMNVSTLELGDSALYLCASSLVGGTTEAFFGQGTRLTVV.

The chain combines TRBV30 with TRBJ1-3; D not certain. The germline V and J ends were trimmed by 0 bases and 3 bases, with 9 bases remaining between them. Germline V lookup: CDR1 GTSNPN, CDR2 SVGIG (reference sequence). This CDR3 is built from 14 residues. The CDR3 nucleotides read TGTGCCTGGAGTGTACATCGGGGTGGAAACACCATATATTTT. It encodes CAWSVHRGGNTIYF. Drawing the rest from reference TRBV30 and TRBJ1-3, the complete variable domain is SQTIHQWPATLVQPVGSPLSLECTVEGTSNPNLYWYRQAAGRGLQLLFYSVGIGQISSEVPQNLSASRPQDRQFILSSKKLLLSDSGFYLCAWSVHRGGNTIYFGEGSWLTVV.

For the CDR3, the DNA is TGTGCCAGCTCGGACGGGAACACCGGGGAGCTGTTTTTT. Its translation: CASSDGNTGELFF. The V gene is TRBV18, the J gene TRBJ2-2; D is undetermined. Looked up from germline, CDR1 is KGHSH and CDR2 is LQKENI. Deletions cut 6 bases from V and 1 base from J, with 6 bases between. This CDR3 contains 13 residues.